This T cell receptor (beta chain) derives from a study of blood T cell repertoires in COVID-19 (dated by TCRdb to the early 2020s). Background for the entire study: The collaborator samples originated in the United States, Italy and Spain and spanned the acute and convalescent phases of COVID-19. The material from the prospective study consisted of cDNA or gDNA derived from T cells, B-cell-depleted T cells, or PBMCs. Subjects who had been exposed to COVID-19, were actively infected with it, or had recovered from it provided the deeply sampled blood TCRbeta repertoires that made up the dataset. The repertoires were released in a freely available public database intended as a resource for research on the immune response to SARS-CoV-2. The samples were drawn from two sources: the first 160 participants of the ongoing ImmuneRACE study, and 950 to 1,500 subjects contributed by 6 global collaborators. Nearly every sample came with metadata listing a de-identified subject ID, COVID-19 status, age in years and sex. Where available, HLA class I and class II types were taken from metadata supplied by the sample provider and were not determined by assay-based typing.

A note on this clone: This receptor's antigen is unknown. No much larger clone exists at a distance of one base, and base qualities are not known.

Reading from cysteine to phenylalanine, the CDR3 counts 14 amino acids. Solely the CDR3 DNA is kept, with 42 bases framed from the first base. CDR1 and CDR2, looked up from the germline V gene, are SGDLS and YYNGEE. V lost 4 bases and J lost 4 bases; the stretch between them is 14 bases long. What the study reported, not specific to this receptor: How much clinical and demographic metadata was included differed by source and by participant, and the metadata was provided uncurated.

TCRbeta CDR3 regions were amplified from genomic DNA using the immunoSEQ Assay, a bias-controlled multiplex PCR. In the authors' own workflow: Nucleated cell counts per sample were estimated from amplification of reference gene primers within the assay. Sequence reads were collapsed and filtered to measure the absolute abundance of every unique TCRbeta CDR3 rearrangement. Productive Simpson clonality was computed per sample as the square root of Simpson's diversity index over productive rearrangements. In its TCRdb copy, this immuneACCESS table keeps in-frame sequences only and misses some clones. Where compared with another copy, unresolved V genes explain less than half of these, and the others have no known cause. Clonal size and the V and J genes are those of that table, whereas D and trimming came from the DNA. In all, the sample holds about 160,000 clones, and over 75% of those were seen once. The leading ten clones occupy around 6% of the sample.

Enrolling through a virtual design, the prospective study's participants ranged in age from roughly 18 to 89 years and lived across 24 United States geographic areas. To assign participants to cohorts, the prospective study relied on clinical history that participants themselves reported in a screening survey and a study questionnaire. In the prospective study, mobile phlebotomists collected whole blood, serum and a nasopharyngeal or oropharyngeal swab from each participant. Over a 2-month period, participants in the prospective study had the option of providing additional blood draws and questionnaires. Blood samples from the prospective study were shipped frozen or at room temperature prior to DNA extraction.

The sequence joins TRBV9 to TRBJ1-2; the D region possibly corresponds to TRBD1 (6 bases align). Material: PBMCs or T cells enriched from blood (not recorded which). The receptor comes from a woman aged 35 to 49 with acute COVID-19. The sequenced DNA: TGTGCCAGCAGCCCGGGACATCCGCCCTATGGCTACACCTTC. Translated, it gives CASSPGHPPYGYTF.